This T cell receptor beta chain was sequenced in a study of blood T cell repertoires in COVID-19. Overall study context: Spain, Italy and the United States supplied samples that represented acute and convalescent COVID-19.

Trimming stripped 5 bases from V and 2 bases from J, with 13 bases between. This CDR3 is 14 amino acids long. Germline lookup yields CDR1 MDHEN and CDR2 SYDVKM. Per the original data handling: From reference gene primer amplification, estimates of nucleated cell counts were derived. Profiled with immunoSEQ multiplex PCR; TCRdb holds only in-frame clones, not every one. V and J calls and clone size are given by that table; D and trimming were obtained from the DNA. The data contain roughly 290,000 clones, 80% to 85% of them singletons. Those enrolled in Seattle joined during active infection and were followed longitudinally afterward.

The clonotype originates from a person aged 70 to 85 with COVID-19, enrolled during active disease. The chain employs TRBV28 and TRBJ2-7; D may be TRBD1 (6 bases). Material: peripheral blood. DNA for the CDR3: TGTGCCAGCAGTACCCACAGGGAACCCTACGAGCAGTACTTC. This gives the protein CASSTHREPYEQYF.